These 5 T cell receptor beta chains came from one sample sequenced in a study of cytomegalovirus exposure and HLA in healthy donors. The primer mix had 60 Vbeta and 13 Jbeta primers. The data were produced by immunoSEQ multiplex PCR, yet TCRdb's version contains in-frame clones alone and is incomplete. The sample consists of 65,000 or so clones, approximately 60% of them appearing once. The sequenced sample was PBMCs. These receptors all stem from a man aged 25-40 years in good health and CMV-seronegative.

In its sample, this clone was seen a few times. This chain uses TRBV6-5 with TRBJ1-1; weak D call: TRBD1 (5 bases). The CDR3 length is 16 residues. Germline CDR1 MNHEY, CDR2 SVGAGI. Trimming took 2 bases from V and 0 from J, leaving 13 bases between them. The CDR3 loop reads CASSYTLGHLNTEAFF. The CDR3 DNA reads TGTGCCAGCAGTTACACATTGGGGCACTTGAACACTGAAGCTTTCTTT.

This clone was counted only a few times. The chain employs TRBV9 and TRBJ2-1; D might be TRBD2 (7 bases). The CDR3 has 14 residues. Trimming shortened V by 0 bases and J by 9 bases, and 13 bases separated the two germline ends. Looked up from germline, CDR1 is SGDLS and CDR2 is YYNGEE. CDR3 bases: TGTGCCAGCAGCGTAGGAGGGGGGGCCACTGAGCAGTTCTTC. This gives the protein CASSVGGGATEQFF.

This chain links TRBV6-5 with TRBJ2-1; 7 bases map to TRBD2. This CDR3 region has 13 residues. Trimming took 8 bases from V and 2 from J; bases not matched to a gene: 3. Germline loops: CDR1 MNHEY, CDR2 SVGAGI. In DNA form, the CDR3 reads TGTGCCAGCGGGGGGGTGACCTACAATGAGCAGTTCTTC. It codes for CASGGVTYNEQFF.

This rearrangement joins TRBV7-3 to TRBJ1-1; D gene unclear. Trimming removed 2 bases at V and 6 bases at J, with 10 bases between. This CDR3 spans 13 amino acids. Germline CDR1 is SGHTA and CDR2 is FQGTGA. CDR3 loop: CASSLSSASEAFF. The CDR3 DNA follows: TGTGCCAGCAGCTTATCGAGTGCGTCTGAAGCTTTCTTT.

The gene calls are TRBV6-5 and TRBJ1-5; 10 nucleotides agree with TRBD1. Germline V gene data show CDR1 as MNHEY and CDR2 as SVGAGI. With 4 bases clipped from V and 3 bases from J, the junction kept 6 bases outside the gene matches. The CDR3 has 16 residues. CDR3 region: CASSSWTGGNNQPQHF. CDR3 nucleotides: TGTGCCAGCAGTTCCTGGACAGGGGGTAACAATCAGCCCCAGCATTTT.